This TCR beta chain comes out of a study of CD8 T cells in Susac syndrome. Overall study context: Blood was drawn from Susac syndrome patients while they were therapy-naive, on corticosteroids, or on intravenous immunoglobulin alone.

Reverse transcription of about 0.45 to 1 ug RNA was performed with random hexamers. TCRdb called the immunoSEQ multiplex PCR reads again in MiXCR, with one record for every CDR3 protein. The table records tens of thousands of distinct CDR3 sequences, about 96% of them present only once. CDR3 length equals 15 residues. With 0 bases removed from V and 5 bases from J, the gap between germline ends came to 12 bases. Germline V CDR1 and CDR2: SGHRS, YFSETQ. The sample was CD8+ T cells from PBMCs. This chain connects TRBV5-1 to TRBJ1-5; D possibly corresponds to TRBD1 (6 bases). The sequence derives from a human donor with Susac syndrome. The CDR3 DNA follows: TGCGCCAGCAGCTTGGATCCGGGGGCAGATCAGCCCCAGCATTTT. Protein: CASSLDPGADQPQHF.